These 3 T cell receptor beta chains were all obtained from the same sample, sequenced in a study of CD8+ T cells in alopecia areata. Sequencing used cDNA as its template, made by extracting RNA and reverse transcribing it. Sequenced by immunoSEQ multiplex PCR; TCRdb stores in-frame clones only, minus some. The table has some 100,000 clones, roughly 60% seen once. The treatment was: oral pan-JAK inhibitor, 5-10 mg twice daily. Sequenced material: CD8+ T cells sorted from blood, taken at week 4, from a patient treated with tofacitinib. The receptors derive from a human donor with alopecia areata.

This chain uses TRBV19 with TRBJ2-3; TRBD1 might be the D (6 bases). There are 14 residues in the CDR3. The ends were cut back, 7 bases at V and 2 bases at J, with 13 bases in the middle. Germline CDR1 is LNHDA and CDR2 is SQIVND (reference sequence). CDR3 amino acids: CASIEDRNTDTQYF. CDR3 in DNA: TGTGCCAGTATTGAGGACAGAAACACAGATACGCAGTATTTT.

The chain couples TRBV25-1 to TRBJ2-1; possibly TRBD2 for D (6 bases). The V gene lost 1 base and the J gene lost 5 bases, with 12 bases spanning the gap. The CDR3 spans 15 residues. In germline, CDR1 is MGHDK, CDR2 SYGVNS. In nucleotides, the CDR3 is TGTGCCAGCAGTGAATCGGGGGTTCTTAACAATGAGCAGTTCTTC. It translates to CASSESGVLNNEQFF.

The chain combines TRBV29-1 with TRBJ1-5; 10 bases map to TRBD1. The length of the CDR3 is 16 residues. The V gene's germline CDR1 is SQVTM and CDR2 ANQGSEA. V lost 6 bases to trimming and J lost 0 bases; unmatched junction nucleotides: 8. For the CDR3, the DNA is TGCAGCGTCGGGGACAGGGGCTACTATAGCAATCAGCCCCAGCATTTT. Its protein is CSVGDRGYYSNQPQHF. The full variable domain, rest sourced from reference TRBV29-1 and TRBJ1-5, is SAVISQKPSRDICQRGTSLTIQCQVDSQVTMMFWYRQQPGQSLTLIATANQGSEATYESGFVIDKFPISRPNLTFSTLTVSNMSPEDSSIYLCSVGDRGYYSNQPQHFGDGTRLSIL.